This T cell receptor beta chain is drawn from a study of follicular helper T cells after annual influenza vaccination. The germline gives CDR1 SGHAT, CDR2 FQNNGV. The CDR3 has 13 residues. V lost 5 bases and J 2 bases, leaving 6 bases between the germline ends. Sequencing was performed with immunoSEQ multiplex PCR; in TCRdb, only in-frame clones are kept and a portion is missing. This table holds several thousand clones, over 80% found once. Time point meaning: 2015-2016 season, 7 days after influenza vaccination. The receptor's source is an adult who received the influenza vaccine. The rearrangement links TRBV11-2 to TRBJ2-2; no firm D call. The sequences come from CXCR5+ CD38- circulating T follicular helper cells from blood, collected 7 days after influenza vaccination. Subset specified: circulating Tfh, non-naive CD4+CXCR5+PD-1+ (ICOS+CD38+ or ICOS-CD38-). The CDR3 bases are TGTGCCAGCAGCGTCATAAACACCGGGGAGCTGTTTTTT. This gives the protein CASSVINTGELFF.